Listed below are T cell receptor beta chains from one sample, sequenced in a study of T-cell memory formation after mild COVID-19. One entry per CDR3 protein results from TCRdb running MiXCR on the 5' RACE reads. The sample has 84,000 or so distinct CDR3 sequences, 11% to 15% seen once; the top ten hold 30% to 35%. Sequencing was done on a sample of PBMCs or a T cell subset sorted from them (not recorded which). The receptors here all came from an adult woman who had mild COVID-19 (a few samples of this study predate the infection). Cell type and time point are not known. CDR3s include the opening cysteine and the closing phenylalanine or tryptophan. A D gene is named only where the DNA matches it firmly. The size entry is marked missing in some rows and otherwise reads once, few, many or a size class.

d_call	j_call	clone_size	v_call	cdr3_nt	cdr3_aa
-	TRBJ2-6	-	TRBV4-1	TGCGCCAGCAGCCAAGCCCCACTTTGGGGCAGATCCTCTGGGGCCAACGTCCTGACTTTC	CASSQAPLWGRSSGANVLTF
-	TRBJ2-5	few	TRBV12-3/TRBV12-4	TGTGCCAGCTCCCGGGACACCATAACCCAGTACTTC	CASSRDTITQYF
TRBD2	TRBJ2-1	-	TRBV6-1	TGTGCCAGTGCCGGGACTAGTTGGAGTAATGAGCAGTTCTTC	CASAGTSWSNEQFF
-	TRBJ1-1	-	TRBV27	TGTGCCAGCAGTTTAGAGCCCCGTGTCACTGAAGCTTTCTTT	CASSLEPRVTEAFF
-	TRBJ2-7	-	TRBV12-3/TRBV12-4	TGTGCCAGCAGTTTCGGAGGGAAGGGCTACGAGCAGTACTTC	CASSFGGKGYEQYF
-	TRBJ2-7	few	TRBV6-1	TGTGCCAGCAGTTCTCTTGGGACCTCCTACGAGCAGTACTTC	CASSSLGTSYEQYF
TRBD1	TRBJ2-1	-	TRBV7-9	TGTGCCAGCAGCGGTTACAGGGGGAATGAGCAGTTCTTC	CASSGYRGNEQFF
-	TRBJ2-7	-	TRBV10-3	TGTGCCATCGGTACGACCCTCTACGAGCAGTACTTC	CAIGTTLYEQYF
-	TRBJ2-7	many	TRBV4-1	TGCGCCAGCAGCCGCCCCGGGACCAACTACGAGCAGTACTTC	CASSRPGTNYEQYF
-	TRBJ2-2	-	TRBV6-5	TGTGCCAGCAGCTTAAGTGTTCCCCCGTCAATAACCGGGGAGCTGTTTTTT	CASSLSVPPSITGELFF
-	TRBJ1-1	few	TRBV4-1	TGCGCCAGCAGCCAAGTAGCAGGTGGCGACACTGAAGCTTTCTTT	CASSQVAGGDTEAFF
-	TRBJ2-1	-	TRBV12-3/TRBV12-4	TGTGCCAGCAGTTTAGCGCGGGCAGCCAATGAGCAGTTCTTC	CASSLARAANEQFF
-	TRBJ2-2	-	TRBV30	TGTGCCTGGAGTGTAAGGCAGCCGGACACCGGGGAGCTGTTTTTT	CAWSVRQPDTGELFF